This TCR beta chain came from a study of T cell responses to AZD1222 COVID-19 vaccine. Broader study findings: Targeting of unmutated variant regions was reportedly seen in nearly half of spike-specific TCRs.

Assay used: immunoSEQ multiplex PCR; TCRdb lists only in-frame clones, some missing. The repertoire consists of almost 55,000 clones, with 80% to 90% occurring once and the leading ten covering about 10%. The CDR3 consists of 16 residues. V dropped 0 bases and J dropped 2 bases, with 13 bases sitting between them. Germline V lookup: CDR1 MGHRA, CDR2 YSYEKL. Worth noting for this clone: What it recognizes is unknown.

This chain joins TRBV4-1 and TRBJ1-2, with D hard to call. The sequenced sample was peripheral blood, obtained on day 0 of AZD1222 vaccination. The source is an adult in good health. CDR3 in amino acids: CASSQDRTAWNYGYTF. Here the CDR3 DNA reads TGCGCCAGCAGCCAAGACAGAACAGCTTGGAACTATGGCTACACCTTC.